This T cell receptor beta chain was recovered during a study of blood T cell repertoires in COVID-19. Study context: Donors in the United States, Italy and Spain gave samples during acute or convalescent COVID-19. The analysed material was cDNA or gDNA that came from T cells, B-cell-depleted T cells, or PBMCs.

From germline, CDR1 is GTSNPN and CDR2 SVGIG (reference sequence). V was trimmed by 1 base and J by 0 bases, leaving 14 bases between them. The CDR3 covers 16 residues. Study processing details: Estimation of nucleated cell counts relied on the amplification of reference gene primers. The method was immunoSEQ multiplex PCR; TCRdb's version includes in-frame clones alone and lacks a portion of them. The V and J calls and the clone size are those of that table, but D and trimming were determined from the DNA. The sample lists some 230,000 clones, 86% seen once, with about 2% in the top ten. Sequencing was carried out using peripheral blood. The TCR was taken from a man aged 25 to 40 who had recovered from COVID-19. The chain is built from TRBV30 and TRBJ2-3, with D maybe TRBD1 (6 bases). CDR3 in DNA: TGTGCCTGGAGTGATCTACCCCAGGGGAGCACAGATACGCAGTATTTT. Its protein is CAWSDLPQGSTDTQYF.